One sample yielded the 31 T cell receptor beta chains listed below, sequenced in a study of shared clonotypes between healthy human individuals. TCRdb's copy holds only in-frame clones and misses some; the assay was immunoSEQ multiplex PCR. The sample gives about 2,100,000 clones, 93% of which show up once; more than 1.5% is in the top ten. CD45RO-negative cells were positively selected for CCR7, leaving out terminally differentiated effector memory CD45RA+ cells. Source material: naive CD8+ T cells from PBMCs. Receptor source: a man aged 18 to 29 in good health. Some clones in this sample may be carry-over from other donors' samples.

This chain joins TRBV28 and TRBJ2-7; 8 positions agree with TRBD1. J gave up 0 bases and V 6 bases, and 7 bases lay outside the gene matches. Germline CDR1 reads MDHEN; CDR2 reads SYDVKM. The CDR3 has 15 amino acids. CDR3 bases: TGTGCCAGCAGCTACGGACAGGGTAGCTCCTACGAGCAGTACTTC. Translated: CASSYGQGSSYEQYF.

The chain couples TRBV20-1 to TRBJ2-3; the D is unclear. CDR3 length: 11 residues. The ends were cut back, 1 base at V and 5 bases at J, with 4 bases in the middle. CDR1 is DFQATT and CDR2 is SNEGSKA in the germline V gene (reference sequence). The CDR3 here is CSARGLDTQYF. CDR3 bases: TGCAGTGCTAGAGGTTTAGATACGCAGTATTTT.

This chain connects TRBV27 to TRBJ2-1; 7 nucleotides align to TRBD2. Per the germline V gene, CDR1 is MNHEY and CDR2 is SMNVEV (reference sequence). This CDR3 has 14 residues. The V and J ends lost 8 bases and 6 bases, in that order; junction bases with no gene match: 10. Written as DNA, the CDR3 is TGTGCCAGCTCTCTGGGGGGGGTTGGCAATGAGCAGTTCTTC. Translation gives CASSLGGVGNEQFF.

V and J are TRBV20-1 and TRBJ2-5; no reliable D call. Germline assignment: CDR1 DFQATT and CDR2 SNEGSKA (reference sequence). This CDR3 has 9 amino acids. Trimming shortened V by 5 bases and J by 4 bases, and 2 bases separated the two germline ends. The CDR3 here is CSALETQYF. The DNA for the CDR3 is TGCAGTGCTCTAGAGACCCAGTACTTC.

The chain uses TRBV28 and TRBJ2-6; 7 nucleotides agree with TRBD1. The CDR3 is 17 amino acids. CDR1 and CDR2 from the germline V gene are MDHEN and SYDVKM. V lost 5 bases to trimming and J lost 0 bases; unmatched junction nucleotides: 7. CDR3 loop: CASSTRQGHSGANVLTF. The CDR3 DNA reads as TGTGCCAGCAGTACCCGACAGGGACACTCTGGGGCCAACGTCCTGACTTTC. Filled out from reference TRBV28 and TRBJ2-6, the complete variable domain reads DVKVTQSSRYLVKRTGEKVFLECVQDMDHENMFWYRQDPGLGLRLIYFSYDVKMKEKGDIPEGYSVSREKKERFSLILESASTNQTSMYLCASSTRQGHSGANVLTFGAGSRLTVL.

The CDR3 here is CASSQDLTTGRGMNTEAFF. Here the CDR3 DNA reads TGCGCCAGCAGCCAAGATCTCACGACAGGGAGAGGTATGAACACTGAAGCTTTCTTT. V is TRBV4-3 and J is TRBJ1-1, with 7 bases identical to TRBD1. Losses at the gene ends were 0 bases for V and 0 bases for J; bases not matched to a gene: 13. There are 19 residues in the CDR3. Germline V gene lookup returns CDR1 LGHNA and CDR2 YSLEER.

V gene TRBV6-5 combines with J gene TRBJ2-7; D gene unclear. In germline, CDR1 is MNHEY, CDR2 SVGAGI. Deletions cut 5 bases from V and 3 bases from J, with 5 bases between. The CDR3 totals 11 residues. Written as DNA, the CDR3 is TGTGCCAGCAGTGGAGACTACGAGCAGTACTTC. It yields the protein CASSGDYEQYF.

The rearrangement links TRBV9 to TRBJ2-1; 10 bases fit TRBD1. There are 14 residues in the CDR3. Looked up from germline, CDR1 is SGDLS and CDR2 is YYNGEE. Losses at the gene ends were 3 bases for V and 6 bases for J; bases not matched to a gene: 3. Written as DNA, the CDR3 is TGTGCCAGCAGCGATCGGACAGGGGGCAATGAGCAGTTCTTC. Encoded protein: CASSDRTGGNEQFF.

The genes are TRBV7-6 and TRBJ1-4; unclear D gene. Trimming pared 2 bases from V and 2 bases from J, leaving 15 bases between. The CDR3 is 17 residues long. Germline CDR1 is SGHVS and CDR2 is FNYEAQ. This chain's CDR3 is CASSLMVLSGTNEKLFF. CDR3 sequence (DNA): TGTGCCAGCAGCTTAATGGTCTTGTCCGGGACTAATGAAAAACTGTTTTTT.

The V call is TRBV7-2, the J call TRBJ2-7; 7 nucleotides line up with TRBD2. The CDR3 is 14 amino acids. Losses at the gene ends were 5 bases for V and 2 bases for J; bases not matched to a gene: 6. Germline V gives CDR1 SGHTA, CDR2 FQGNSA. The CDR3: CASSLGLVAYEQYF. The CDR3 DNA is TGTGCCAGCAGCCTAGGACTAGTGGCCTACGAGCAGTACTTC.

The chain is built from TRBV28 and TRBJ2-7; D unclear. CDR1 is MDHEN and CDR2 is SYDVKM in the germline V gene. The germline V and J ends were trimmed by 2 bases and 4 bases, with 9 bases remaining between them. CDR3 length: 13 amino acids. The CDR3 here is CASSLILKYEQYF. Written as DNA, the CDR3 is TGTGCCAGCAGTTTAATCCTAAAGTACGAGCAGTACTTC.

Only one count was recorded for this clone. Here the CDR3 reads CASSLLVSDTQYF. The CDR3 nucleotides are TGTGCCAGCAGCTTACTAGTCTCGGATACGCAGTATTTT. The J gene is TRBJ2-3, the V gene TRBV11-2, with D unresolved. Germline V gene sequence: CDR1 SGHAT, CDR2 FQNNGV. V was cut by 2 bases and J by 6 bases, with 9 bases left in between. The CDR3 extends over 13 amino acids.

In its sample, this clone was seen once. The J gene is TRBJ2-6, the V gene TRBV11-2, with unresolved D. Trimming removed 5 bases from V and 0 bases from J, with 11 bases in between. Germline V lookup: CDR1 SGHAT, CDR2 FQNNGV. The CDR3 has 16 amino acids. CDR3 loop: CASSPWAASGANVLTF. In DNA, the CDR3 is TGTGCCAGCAGCCCATGGGCGGCCTCTGGGGCCAACGTCCTGACTTTC.

This clone turned up a few times. This chain joins TRBV4-1 and TRBJ1-2; D call uncertain. V lost 0 bases and J 8 bases, leaving 10 bases between the germline ends. Per germline, CDR1 MGHRA and CDR2 YSYEKL. The length of the CDR3 is 13 residues. This CDR3 reads CASSQENSVGYTF. CDR3 nucleotides: TGCGCCAGCAGCCAAGAGAACAGTGTCGGCTACACCTTC.

The chain carries TRBV10-2 and TRBJ2-1, with 7 bases matching TRBD2. CDR1 WSHSY and CDR2 SAAADI come from the germline V gene. The CDR3 has 13 residues. Unmatched junction bases numbered 8, after V lost 6 bases and J lost 9 bases. CDR3 sequence (DNA): TGCGCCAGCAGAGAAAGACTAGCCGGTGAGCAGTTCTTC. Its translation is CASRERLAGEQFF.

CDR3 coding DNA: TGCGCCAGCAGCCAAGATCAGGCAGAGTGGACAGATACGCAGTATTTT. Amino acids: CASSQDQAEWTDTQYF. This rearrangement joins TRBV4-3 to TRBJ2-3; D call uncertain. V was trimmed by 0 bases and J by 3 bases, leaving 13 bases between them. The CDR3 loop spans 16 amino acids. Germline V gene data show CDR1 as LGHNA and CDR2 as YSLEER.

V usage is TRBV11-2 and J usage is TRBJ2-1; D tentatively reads TRBD1 or TRBD2 (5 bases each). Germline V gene sequence: CDR1 SGHAT, CDR2 FQNNGV. V was pared by 1 base and J by 5 bases, with 12 bases between. The CDR3 length is 15 residues. The CDR3 region is CASSLATGTDNEQFF. The CDR3 DNA reads TGTGCCAGCAGCTTAGCAACCGGGACCGACAATGAGCAGTTCTTC.

The chain links TRBV28 to TRBJ2-7; D is uncertain. From germline, CDR1 is MDHEN and CDR2 SYDVKM. V lost 4 bases and J 3 bases, leaving 13 bases between the germline ends. The CDR3 has 14 amino acids. CDR3 protein: CASSSRYEHYEQYF. The CDR3 coding sequence is TGTGCCAGCAGTTCTCGATACGAACACTACGAGCAGTACTTC.

Comment on this clone: Other DNA sequences from this sample encode an identical CDR3 as well. The J gene is TRBJ1-2, the V gene TRBV5-6; 7 nucleotides agree with TRBD1. This CDR3 has 14 residues. Germline assignment: CDR1 SGHDT and CDR2 YYEEEE. The J segment lost 4 bases and the V segment lost 5 bases, leaving 8 bases of the junction unmatched. In DNA form, the CDR3 reads TGTGCCAGCAGTTGGGAGACAGGGACCTATGGCTACACCTTC. This translates into CASSWETGTYGYTF.

The chain links TRBV27 to TRBJ2-7; 8 nucleotides match TRBD1. J was trimmed by 1 base and V by 5 bases; bases with no gene match: 7. There are 15 residues in the CDR3. Germline V gene data show CDR1 as MNHEY and CDR2 as SMNVEV (reference sequence). CDR3 region: CASSLTGGWSYEQYF. For the CDR3, the DNA is TGTGCCAGCAGTCTCACAGGGGGATGGTCCTACGAGCAGTACTTC.

This chain connects TRBV9 to TRBJ2-2, with TRBD1 identical over 9 bases. The germline V gene has CDR1 SGDLS and CDR2 YYNGEE. The V segment lost 0 bases and the J segment 4 bases; nucleotides outside the gene matches: 4. The CDR3 runs 16 residues. For the CDR3, the DNA is TGTGCCAGCAGCGTAGGTAACAGGGGGCCCACCGGGGAGCTGTTTTTT. Translating it yields CASSVGNRGPTGELFF.

Only one count was recorded for this clone. This sequence joins TRBV20-1 and TRBJ1-1; D gene ambiguous. Germline CDR1 DFQATT, CDR2 SNEGSKA (reference sequence). Trimming removed 5 bases from V and 8 bases from J, with 9 bases in between. The CDR3 spans 10 residues. This CDR3 reads CSAASLEAFF. CDR3 sequence (DNA): TGCAGTGCTGCCTCATTAGAAGCTTTCTTT.

This sequence joins TRBV21-1 and TRBJ1-2; the tabulated D call, TRBD1, remains unverified against the DNA. TRBV21-1 is flagged as a pseudogene. This CDR3 region has 15 residues. CDR3 nucleotide sequence: TGTGCCAGCAGCCATGGGGACAGGGGGTTTGGTGGCTACACCTTC. It specifies CASSHGDRGFGGYTF.

The chain recombines TRBV6-1 with TRBJ2-1; a possible D gene is TRBD1 (5 bases). Trimming stripped 6 bases from V and 0 bases from J, with 12 bases between. The CDR3 has 15 amino acids. Germline values: CDR1 MNHNS, CDR2 SASEGT. The CDR3 nucleotides are TGTGCCAGCAGATGGGGCCAATCCTCCTACAATGAGCAGTTCTTC. It specifies CASRWGQSSYNEQFF.

This clone came up a few times. The chain joins TRBV7-9 to TRBJ1-1; TRBD1 is a possible D gene (5 bases). CDR1 and CDR2 from the germline V gene are SEHNR and FQNEAQ (reference sequence). This CDR3 spans 14 amino acids. V was trimmed by 1 base and J by 6 bases, leaving 12 bases between them. CDR3 nucleotide sequence: TGTGCCAGCAGCTTAGAAGCCCCAGGGCCTGAAGCTTTCTTT. Translated, it gives CASSLEAPGPEAFF.

This chain uses TRBV5-1 with TRBJ2-7, with 8 positions matching TRBD1. The V gene end was trimmed by 0 bases and the J gene end by 3 bases; junction bases not matched to a gene: 5. From germline, CDR1 is SGHRS and CDR2 YFSETQ. This CDR3 comprises 15 residues. The CDR3 is CASSLGQGSFYEQYF. The CDR3 region has the DNA TGCGCCAGCAGCTTGGGACAGGGGTCCTTCTACGAGCAGTACTTC.

The rearrangement links TRBV5-4 to TRBJ2-2, with 7 bases fitting TRBD1. This CDR3 is built from 15 residues. The germline CDR1 and CDR2 sequences are SGHNT and YYREEE (reference sequence). The trim removed 5 bases at V and 2 bases at J, leaving 6 bases unmatched. The CDR3 loop is CASRPRDSNTGELFF. The CDR3 DNA follows: TGTGCCAGCAGGCCCCGGGACAGTAACACCGGGGAGCTGTTTTTT.

This clone was seen a single time. The genes are TRBV7-8 and TRBJ1-3, with D unresolved. CDR3 length: 17 residues. Trimming shortened V by 5 bases and J by 0 bases, and 17 bases separated the two germline ends. Germline-derived CDR1 and CDR2 are SGHVS and FQNEAQ. CDR3 loop: CASSVETLEGSGNTIYF. The CDR3 DNA sequence: TGTGCCAGCAGCGTAGAGACTCTTGAGGGCTCTGGAAACACCATATATTTT.

This sequence joins TRBV7-9 and TRBJ2-1, with 8 bases aligning to TRBD2. Unmatched junction bases numbered 12, after V lost 5 bases and J lost 9 bases. CDR3 size: 15 residues. In germline, CDR1 is SEHNR, CDR2 FQNEAQ (reference sequence). The CDR3 protein is CASSPGLVHLGEQFF. CDR3 sequence (DNA): TGTGCCAGCAGCCCGGGACTAGTACATTTGGGTGAGCAGTTCTTC.

The genes are TRBV28 and TRBJ2-7, with 10 positions matching TRBD1. CDR1 and CDR2 from the germline V gene are MDHEN and SYDVKM. J gave up 5 bases and V 6 bases, and 7 bases lay outside the gene matches. The CDR3 length is 14 residues. CDR3 in DNA: TGTGCCAGCAGGACAGGGGGCGCTGGGAACGAGCAGTACTTC. It yields the protein CASRTGGAGNEQYF.

DNA of the CDR3: TGTGCCAGTAGTAGATGGGTAGATGAGCAGTTCTTC. The encoded protein is CASSRWVDEQFF. V and J are TRBV19 and TRBJ2-1; D is unclear. The germline V gene encodes CDR1 LNHDA and CDR2 SQIVND (reference sequence). Trimming stripped 4 bases from V and 8 bases from J, with 9 bases between. The CDR3 runs 12 residues.